Below are 4 T cell receptor beta chains sequenced from a single sample in a study of cytomegalovirus exposure and HLA in healthy donors. It was with 60 Vbeta and 13 Jbeta primers that the PCR ran. Method: immunoSEQ multiplex PCR; TCRdb's copy keeps in-frame clones and lacks some. The sample shows 95,000 to 150,000 clones, about 80% of them seen only once. Sequencing was carried out using PBMCs. These receptors were collected from a woman between 40 and 50 years old in good health and CMV-seropositive.

The chain recombines TRBV9 with TRBJ2-3; 9 bases fit TRBD2. Germline values: CDR1 SGDLS, CDR2 YYNGEE. The CDR3 extends over 16 amino acids. V lost 1 base to trimming and J lost 4 bases; unmatched junction nucleotides: 7. CDR3 residues: CASSVFPSGVADTQYF. In DNA, the CDR3 is TGTGCCAGCAGCGTATTTCCTAGCGGGGTCGCAGATACGCAGTATTTT.

In this sample, this clone turned up a few times. The V call is TRBV5-4, the J call TRBJ2-2; TRBD2 is a possible D gene (5 bases). The CDR3 runs 14 residues. V dropped 2 bases and J dropped 6 bases, with 11 bases sitting between them. CDR1 is SGHNT and CDR2 is YYREEE in the germline V gene (reference sequence). Here the CDR3 DNA reads TGTGCCAGCAGCTTCTCCGTAGCGTCCGGGGAGCTGTTTTTT. As protein: CASSFSVASGELFF.

The chain's CDR3 is CSSVAGKYNEQFF. For the CDR3, the DNA is TGCAGCTCCGTAGCGGGGAAATACAATGAGCAGTTCTTC. The V call is TRBV29-1, the J call TRBJ2-1; 8 bases are a match to TRBD2. V was clipped by 8 bases and J by 4 bases; unmatched bases: 7. CDR1 and CDR2 (germline): SQVTM, ANQGSEA. This CDR3 is built from 13 residues.

This clone was counted a few times. The genes are TRBV7-9 and TRBJ2-5; tentatively, D is TRBD2 (6 bases). There are 13 residues in the CDR3. The V end lost 7 bases, the J end lost 4 bases, and 13 bases lay between the germline ends. The germline V gene has CDR1 SEHNR and CDR2 FQNEAQ (reference sequence). CDR3 amino acids: CASNRGLLETQYF. The CDR3 region has the DNA TGTGCCAGCAACCGGGGACTTTTAGAGACCCAGTACTTC.